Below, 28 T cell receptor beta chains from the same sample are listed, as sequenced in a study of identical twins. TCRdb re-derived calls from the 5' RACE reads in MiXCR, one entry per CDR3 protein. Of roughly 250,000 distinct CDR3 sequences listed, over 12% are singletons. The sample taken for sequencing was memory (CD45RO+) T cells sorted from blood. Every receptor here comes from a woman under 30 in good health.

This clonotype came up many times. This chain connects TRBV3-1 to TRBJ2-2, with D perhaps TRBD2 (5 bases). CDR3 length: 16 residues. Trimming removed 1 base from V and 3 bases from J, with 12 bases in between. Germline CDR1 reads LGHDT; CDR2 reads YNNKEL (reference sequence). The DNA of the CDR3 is TGTGCCAGCAGCCAAGTTGGAGGCGGCTACACCGGGGAGCTGTTTTTT. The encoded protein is CASSQVGGGYTGELFF.

As DNA, the CDR3 is TGTGCCAGCAGCGGACGGATAACTAGCGGGAGGGGAGATACGCAGTATTTT. This encodes CASSGRITSGRGDTQYF. This chain joins TRBV9 and TRBJ2-3; 13 nucleotides agree with TRBD2. V shed 3 bases, J shed 5 bases, and the junction held 9 bases outside the gene matches. The CDR3 runs 17 residues. Germline CDR1 SGDLS, CDR2 YYNGEE.

The CDR3 DNA is TGTGCCAGCAGTGACCGACAGGGGTCAATCAATGAGCAGTTCTTC. It is translated as CASSDRQGSINEQFF. The chain uses TRBV25-1 and TRBJ2-1; 8 bases are shared with TRBD1. The germline gives CDR1 MGHDK, CDR2 SYGVNS. V was pared by 3 bases and J by 6 bases, with 7 bases of the junction left unmatched. This CDR3 contains 15 residues.

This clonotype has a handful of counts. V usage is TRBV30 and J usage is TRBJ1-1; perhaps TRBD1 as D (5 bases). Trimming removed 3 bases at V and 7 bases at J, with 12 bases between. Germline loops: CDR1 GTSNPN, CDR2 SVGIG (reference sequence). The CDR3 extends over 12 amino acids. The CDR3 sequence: CAWRWGKGEAFF. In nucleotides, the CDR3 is TGTGCCTGGAGGTGGGGGAAGGGTGAAGCTTTCTTT.

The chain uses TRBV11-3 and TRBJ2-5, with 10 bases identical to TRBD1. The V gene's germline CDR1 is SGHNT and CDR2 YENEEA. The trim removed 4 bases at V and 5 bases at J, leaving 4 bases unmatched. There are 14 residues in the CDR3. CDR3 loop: CASSSDRGTETQYF. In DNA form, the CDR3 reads TGTGCCAGCAGCTCGGACAGGGGGACGGAGACCCAGTACTTC.

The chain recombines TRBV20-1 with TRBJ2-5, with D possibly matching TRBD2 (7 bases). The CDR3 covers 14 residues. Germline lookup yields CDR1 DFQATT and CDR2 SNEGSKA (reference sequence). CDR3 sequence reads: CSPNPGGLQETQYF. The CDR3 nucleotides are TGCAGCCCCAACCCGGGGGGCCTACAAGAGACCCAGTACTTC.

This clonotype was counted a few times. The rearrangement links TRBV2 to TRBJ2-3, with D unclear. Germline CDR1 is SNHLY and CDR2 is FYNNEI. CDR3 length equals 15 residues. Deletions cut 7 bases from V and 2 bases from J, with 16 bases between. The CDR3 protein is CASKSSGTFTDTQYF. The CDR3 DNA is TGTGCCAGCAAATCATCTGGAACGTTCACAGATACGCAGTATTTT.

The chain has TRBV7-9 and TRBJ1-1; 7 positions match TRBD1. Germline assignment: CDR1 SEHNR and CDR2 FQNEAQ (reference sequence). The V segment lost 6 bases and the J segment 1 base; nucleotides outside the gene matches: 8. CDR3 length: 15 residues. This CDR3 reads CASRLAAGGNTEAFF. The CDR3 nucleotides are TGTGCCAGCAGGCTGGCGGCAGGGGGGAACACTGAAGCTTTCTTT.

The CDR3 here is CASSFRGAEGYTF. The CDR3 DNA follows: TGTGCCAGCAGTTTCCGGGGCGCGGAAGGCTACACCTTC. V usage is TRBV12-3 or TRBV12-4 and J usage is TRBJ1-2; TRBD1 might be the D (5 bases). This CDR3 contains 13 residues. V was cut by 3 bases and J by 8 bases, with 13 bases left in between.

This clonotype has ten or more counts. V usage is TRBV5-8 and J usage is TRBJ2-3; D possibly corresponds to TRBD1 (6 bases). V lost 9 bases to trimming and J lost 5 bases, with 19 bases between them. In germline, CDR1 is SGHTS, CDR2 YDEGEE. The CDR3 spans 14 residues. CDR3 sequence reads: CAIARGQRGDTQYF. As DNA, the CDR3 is TGTGCCATCGCCAGAGGACAGAGAGGAGATACGCAGTATTTT.

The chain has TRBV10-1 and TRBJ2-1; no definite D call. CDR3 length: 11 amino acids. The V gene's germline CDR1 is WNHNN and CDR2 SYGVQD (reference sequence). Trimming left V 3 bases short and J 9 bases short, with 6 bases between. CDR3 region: CASSDSSEQFF. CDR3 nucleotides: TGCGCCAGCAGTGATAGCAGTGAGCAGTTCTTC.

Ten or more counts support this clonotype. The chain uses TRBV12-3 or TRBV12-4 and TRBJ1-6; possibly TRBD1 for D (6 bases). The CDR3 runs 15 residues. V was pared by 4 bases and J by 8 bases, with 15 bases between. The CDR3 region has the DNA TGTGCCAGCAGTTCGAATATAGGGGGGGATTCACCCCTCCACTTT. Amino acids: CASSSNIGGDSPLHF.

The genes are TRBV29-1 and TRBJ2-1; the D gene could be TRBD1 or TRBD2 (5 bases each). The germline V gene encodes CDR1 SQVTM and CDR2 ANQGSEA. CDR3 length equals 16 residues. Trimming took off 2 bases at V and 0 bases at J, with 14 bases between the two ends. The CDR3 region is CSVEWGSRSSYNEQFF. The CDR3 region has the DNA TGCAGCGTTGAATGGGGGAGCCGAAGCTCCTACAATGAGCAGTTCTTC.

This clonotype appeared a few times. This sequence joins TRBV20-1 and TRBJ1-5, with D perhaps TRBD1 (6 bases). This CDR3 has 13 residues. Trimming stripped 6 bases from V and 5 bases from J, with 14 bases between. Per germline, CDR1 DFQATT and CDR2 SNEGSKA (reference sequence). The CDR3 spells CSALRQVDQPQHF. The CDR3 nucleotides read TGCAGTGCCCTTCGACAGGTCGATCAGCCCCAGCATTTT.

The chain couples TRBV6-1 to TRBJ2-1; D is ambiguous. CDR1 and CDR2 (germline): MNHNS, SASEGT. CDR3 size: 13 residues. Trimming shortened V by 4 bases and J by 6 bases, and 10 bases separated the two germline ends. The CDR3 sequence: CASSGPTLNEQFF. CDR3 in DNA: TGTGCCAGCAGTGGGCCGACCCTCAATGAGCAGTTCTTC.

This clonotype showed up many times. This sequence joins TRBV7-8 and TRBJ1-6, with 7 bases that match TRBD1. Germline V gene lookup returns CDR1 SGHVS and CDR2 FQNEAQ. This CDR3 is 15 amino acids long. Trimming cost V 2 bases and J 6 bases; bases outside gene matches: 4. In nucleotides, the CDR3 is TGTGCCAGCAGCTTAACAGGGGTCGGTAATTCACCCCTCCACTTT. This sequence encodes CASSLTGVGNSPLHF.

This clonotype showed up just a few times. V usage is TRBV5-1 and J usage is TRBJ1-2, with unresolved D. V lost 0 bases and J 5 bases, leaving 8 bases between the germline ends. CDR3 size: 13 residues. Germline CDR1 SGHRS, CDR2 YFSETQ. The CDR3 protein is CASSLEADYGYTF. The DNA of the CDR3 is TGCGCCAGCAGCTTGGAGGCAGATTATGGCTACACCTTC.

The DNA of the CDR3 is TGTGCCAGCAGACCTAGAATTACGGACAATGAGCAGTTCTTC. Protein: CASRPRITDNEQFF. The chain carries TRBV4-2 and TRBJ2-1; D remains ambiguous. Trimming removed 6 bases at V and 5 bases at J, with 14 bases between. Germline CDR1 reads LGHNA; CDR2 reads YNFKEQ. The CDR3 has 14 amino acids.

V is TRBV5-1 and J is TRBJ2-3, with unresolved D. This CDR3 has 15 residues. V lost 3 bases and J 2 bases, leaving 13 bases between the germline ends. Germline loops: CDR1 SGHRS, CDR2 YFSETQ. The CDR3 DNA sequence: TGCGCCAGCAGCTCCCAAGGAGTCCCCACAGATACGCAGTATTTT. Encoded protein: CASSSQGVPTDTQYF.

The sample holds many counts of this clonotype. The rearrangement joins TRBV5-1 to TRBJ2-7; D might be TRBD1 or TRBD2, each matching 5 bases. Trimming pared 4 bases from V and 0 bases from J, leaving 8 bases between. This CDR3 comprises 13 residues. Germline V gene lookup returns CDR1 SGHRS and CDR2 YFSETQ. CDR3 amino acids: CASSRDHSYEQYF. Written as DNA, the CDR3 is TGCGCCAGCAGCCGGGACCACTCCTACGAGCAGTACTTC. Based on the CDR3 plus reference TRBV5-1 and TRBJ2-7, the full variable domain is KAGVTQTPRYLIKTRGQQVTLSCSPISGHRSVSWYQQTPGQGLQFLFEYFSETQRNKGNFPGRFSGRQFSNSRSEMNVSTLELGDSALYLCASSRDHSYEQYFGPGTRLTVT.

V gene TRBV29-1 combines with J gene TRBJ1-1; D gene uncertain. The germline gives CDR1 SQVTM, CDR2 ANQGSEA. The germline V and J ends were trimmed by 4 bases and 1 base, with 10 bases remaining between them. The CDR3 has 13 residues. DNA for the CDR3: TGCAGCGTTGGTGAACCCTGGAACACTGAAGCTTTCTTT. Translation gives CSVGEPWNTEAFF.

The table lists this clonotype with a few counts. The CDR3 region has the DNA TGTGCCAGCAGCTTAGAGGCGGGGAGCCAAGAGACCCAGTACTTC. Translation gives CASSLEAGSQETQYF. The V call is TRBV7-9, the J call TRBJ2-5, with D possibly matching TRBD2 (6 bases). The germline V gene encodes CDR1 SEHNR and CDR2 FQNEAQ (reference sequence). This CDR3 spans 15 amino acids. V lost 1 base, J lost 1 base, and 10 bases lay in between.

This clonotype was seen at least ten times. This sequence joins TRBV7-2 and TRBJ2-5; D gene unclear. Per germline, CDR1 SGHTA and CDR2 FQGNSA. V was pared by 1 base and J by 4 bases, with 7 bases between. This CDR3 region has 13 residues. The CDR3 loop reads CASSLVGSETQYF. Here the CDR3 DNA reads TGTGCCAGCAGCTTAGTCGGGTCAGAGACCCAGTACTTC.

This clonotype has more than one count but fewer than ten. Written as DNA, the CDR3 is TGTGCCAGCAGATTTACAGGGGCGCGGGAGACCCAGTACTTC. Translated: CASRFTGARETQYF. This chain links TRBV27 with TRBJ2-5; 7 bases map to TRBD1. Germline V gene data show CDR1 as MNHEY and CDR2 as SMNVEV (reference sequence). This CDR3 comprises 14 residues. Germline trimming cut 6 bases from V and 5 bases from J; bases unmatched to any gene: 9.

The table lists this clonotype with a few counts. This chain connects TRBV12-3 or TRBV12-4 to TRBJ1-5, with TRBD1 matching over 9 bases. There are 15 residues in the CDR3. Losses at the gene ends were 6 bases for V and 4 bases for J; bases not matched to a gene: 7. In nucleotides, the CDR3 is TGTGCCAGCAGATCCGGGACAGGGTGGAATCAGCCCCAGCATTTT. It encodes CASRSGTGWNQPQHF.

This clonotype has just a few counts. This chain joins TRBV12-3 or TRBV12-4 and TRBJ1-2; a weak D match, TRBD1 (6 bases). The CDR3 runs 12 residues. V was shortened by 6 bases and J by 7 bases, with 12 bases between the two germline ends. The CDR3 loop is CASRLQGSGYTF. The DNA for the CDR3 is TGTGCCAGCAGGCTACAGGGCAGTGGCTACACCTTC.

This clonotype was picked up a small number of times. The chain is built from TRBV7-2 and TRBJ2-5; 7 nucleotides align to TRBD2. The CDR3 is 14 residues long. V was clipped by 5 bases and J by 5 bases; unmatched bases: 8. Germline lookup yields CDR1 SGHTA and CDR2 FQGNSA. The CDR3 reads CASSPSLAWETQYF. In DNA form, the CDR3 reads TGTGCCAGCAGCCCGTCACTAGCGTGGGAGACCCAGTACTTC.

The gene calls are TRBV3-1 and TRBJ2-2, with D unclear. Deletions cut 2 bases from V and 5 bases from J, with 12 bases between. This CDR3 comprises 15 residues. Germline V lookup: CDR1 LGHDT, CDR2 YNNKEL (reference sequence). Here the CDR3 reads CASSQQVPGTGELFF. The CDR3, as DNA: TGTGCCAGCAGCCAACAGGTCCCTGGTACCGGGGAGCTGTTTTTT.